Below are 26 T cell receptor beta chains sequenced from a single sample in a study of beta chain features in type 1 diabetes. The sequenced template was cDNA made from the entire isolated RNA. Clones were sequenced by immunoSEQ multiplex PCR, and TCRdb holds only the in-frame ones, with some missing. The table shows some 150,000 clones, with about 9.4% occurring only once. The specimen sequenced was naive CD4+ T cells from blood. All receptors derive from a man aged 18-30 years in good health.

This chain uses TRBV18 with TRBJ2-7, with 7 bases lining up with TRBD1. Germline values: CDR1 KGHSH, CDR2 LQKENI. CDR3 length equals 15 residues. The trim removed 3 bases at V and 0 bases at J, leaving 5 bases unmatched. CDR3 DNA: TGTGCCAGCTCACCCCAGGGGGACATCTCCTACGAGCAGTACTTC. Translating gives CASSPQGDISYEQYF.

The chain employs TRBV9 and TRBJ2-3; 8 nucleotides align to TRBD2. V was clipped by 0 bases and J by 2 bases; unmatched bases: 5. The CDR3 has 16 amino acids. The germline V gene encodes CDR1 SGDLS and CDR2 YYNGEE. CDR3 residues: CASSVAPAGATDTQYF. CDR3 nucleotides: TGTGCCAGCAGCGTAGCTCCAGCGGGGGCCACAGATACGCAGTATTTT.

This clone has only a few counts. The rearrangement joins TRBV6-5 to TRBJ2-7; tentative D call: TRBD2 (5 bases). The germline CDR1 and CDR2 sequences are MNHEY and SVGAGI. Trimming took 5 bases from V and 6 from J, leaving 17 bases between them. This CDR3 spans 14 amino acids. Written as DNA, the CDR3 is TGTGCCAGCAGTACGGGCTCGGCGGAGGTCGAGCAGTACTTC. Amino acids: CASSTGSAEVEQYF.

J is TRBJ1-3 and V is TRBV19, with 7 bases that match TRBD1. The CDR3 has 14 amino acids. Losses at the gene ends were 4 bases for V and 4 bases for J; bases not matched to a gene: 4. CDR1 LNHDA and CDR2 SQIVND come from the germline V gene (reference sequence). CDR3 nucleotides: TGTGCCAGTAGTACGACAGGGACGGGAAACACCATATATTTT. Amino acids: CASSTTGTGNTIYF.

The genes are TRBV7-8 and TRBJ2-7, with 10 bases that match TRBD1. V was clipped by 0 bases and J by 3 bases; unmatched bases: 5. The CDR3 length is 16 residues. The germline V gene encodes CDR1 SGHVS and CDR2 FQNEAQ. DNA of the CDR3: TGTGCCAGCAGCTTAGCGGGGGACAGGGGAGACTACGAGCAGTACTTC. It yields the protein CASSLAGDRGDYEQYF.

The CDR3 loop is CASSYRGLEETQYF. As DNA, the CDR3 is TGTGCCAGCAGCTACAGGGGTTTAGAAGAGACCCAGTACTTC. The chain employs TRBV7-2 and TRBJ2-5; 7 positions match TRBD1. The J segment lost 3 bases and the V segment lost 4 bases, leaving 5 bases of the junction unmatched. Germline V gene sequence: CDR1 SGHTA, CDR2 FQGNSA. The CDR3 is 14 residues long.

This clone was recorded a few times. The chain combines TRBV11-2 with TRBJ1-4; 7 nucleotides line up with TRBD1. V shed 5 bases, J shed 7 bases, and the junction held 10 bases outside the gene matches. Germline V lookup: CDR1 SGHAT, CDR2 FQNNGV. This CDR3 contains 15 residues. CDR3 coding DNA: TGTGCCAGCAGCCCATGGACAGGTTCAGGTGAAAAACTGTTTTTT. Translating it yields CASSPWTGSGEKLFF.

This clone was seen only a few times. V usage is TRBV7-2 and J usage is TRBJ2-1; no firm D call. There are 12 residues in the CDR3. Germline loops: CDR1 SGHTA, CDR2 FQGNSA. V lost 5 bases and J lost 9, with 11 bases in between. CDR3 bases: TGTGCCAGCAGCCAGCGTCCGGTTGAGCAGTTCTTC. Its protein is CASSQRPVEQFF.

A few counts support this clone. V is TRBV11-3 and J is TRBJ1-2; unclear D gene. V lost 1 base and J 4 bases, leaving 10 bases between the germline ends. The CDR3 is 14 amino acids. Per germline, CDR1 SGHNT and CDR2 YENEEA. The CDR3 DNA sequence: TGTGCCAGCAGCTTAGGAGGCGCCTCCTATGGCTACACCTTC. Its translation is CASSLGGASYGYTF. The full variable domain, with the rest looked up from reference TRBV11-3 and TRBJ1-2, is EAGVVQSPRYKIIEKKQPVAFWCNPISGHNTLYWYLQNLGQGPELLIRYENEEAVDDSQLPKDRFSAERLKGVDSTLKIQPAELGDSAVYLCASSLGGASYGYTFGSGTRLTVV.

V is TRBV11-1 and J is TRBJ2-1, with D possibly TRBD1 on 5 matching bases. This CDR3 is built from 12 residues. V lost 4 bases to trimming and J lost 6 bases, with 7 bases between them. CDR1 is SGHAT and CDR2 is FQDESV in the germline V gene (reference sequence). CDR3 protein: CASSWGGNEQFF. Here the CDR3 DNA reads TGTGCCAGCAGCTGGGGCGGCAATGAGCAGTTCTTC.

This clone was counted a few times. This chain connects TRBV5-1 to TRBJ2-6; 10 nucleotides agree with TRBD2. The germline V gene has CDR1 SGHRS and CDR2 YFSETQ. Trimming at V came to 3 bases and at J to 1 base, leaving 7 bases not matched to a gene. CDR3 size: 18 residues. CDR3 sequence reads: CASSSLSGGGSGANVLTF. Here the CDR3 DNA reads TGCGCCAGCAGCTCCTTGAGCGGGGGGGGTTCTGGGGCCAACGTCCTGACTTTC.

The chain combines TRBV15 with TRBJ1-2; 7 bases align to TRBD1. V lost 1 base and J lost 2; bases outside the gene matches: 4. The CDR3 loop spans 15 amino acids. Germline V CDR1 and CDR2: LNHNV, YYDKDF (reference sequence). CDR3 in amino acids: CATSRVVTGNYGYTF. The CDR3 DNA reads TGTGCCACCAGCAGAGTGGTGACAGGGAACTATGGCTACACCTTC. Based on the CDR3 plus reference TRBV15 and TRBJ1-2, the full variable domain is DAMVIQNPRYQVTQFGKPVTLSCSQTLNHNVMYWYQQKSSQAPKLLFHYYDKDFNNEADTPDNFQSRRPNTSFCFLDIRSPGLGDTAMYLCATSRVVTGNYGYTFGSGTRLTVV.

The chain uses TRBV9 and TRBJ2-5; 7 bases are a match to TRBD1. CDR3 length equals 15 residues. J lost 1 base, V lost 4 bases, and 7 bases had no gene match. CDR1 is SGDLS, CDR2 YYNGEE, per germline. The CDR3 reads CASSPLGDSQETQYF. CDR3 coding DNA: TGTGCCAGCAGCCCTCTAGGGGACAGCCAAGAGACCCAGTACTTC.

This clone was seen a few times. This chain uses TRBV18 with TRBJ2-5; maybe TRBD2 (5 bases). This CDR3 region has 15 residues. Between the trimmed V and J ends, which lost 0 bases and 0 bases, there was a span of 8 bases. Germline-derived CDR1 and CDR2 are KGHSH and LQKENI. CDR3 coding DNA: TGTGCCAGCTCACCACCTGGGGAGTACCAAGAGACCCAGTACTTC. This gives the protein CASSPPGEYQETQYF.

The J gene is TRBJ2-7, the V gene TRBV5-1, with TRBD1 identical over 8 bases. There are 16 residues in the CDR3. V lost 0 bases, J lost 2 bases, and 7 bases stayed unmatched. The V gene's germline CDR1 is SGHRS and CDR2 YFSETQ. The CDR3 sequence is CASSLDLQGATYEQYF. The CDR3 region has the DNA TGCGCCAGCAGCTTGGACCTTCAGGGGGCGACCTACGAGCAGTACTTC.

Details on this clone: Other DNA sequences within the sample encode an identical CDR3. CDR3 coding DNA: TGTGCCAGCAGCGTAGTCGGGGATGGGGGCACAGATACGCAGTATTTT. Translating it yields CASSVVGDGGTDTQYF. The V and J genes are TRBV9 and TRBJ2-3, with a weak D call TRBD2 (5 bases). V was pared by 0 bases and J by 1 base, with 12 bases between. The germline CDR1 and CDR2 sequences are SGDLS and YYNGEE. This CDR3 is built from 16 residues.

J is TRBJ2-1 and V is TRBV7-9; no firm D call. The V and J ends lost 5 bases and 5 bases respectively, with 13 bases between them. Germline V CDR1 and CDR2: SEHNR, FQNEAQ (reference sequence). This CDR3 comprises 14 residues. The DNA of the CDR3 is TGTGCCAGCAGCGCCGTTAGCAACAACAATGAGCAGTTCTTC. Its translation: CASSAVSNNNEQFF.

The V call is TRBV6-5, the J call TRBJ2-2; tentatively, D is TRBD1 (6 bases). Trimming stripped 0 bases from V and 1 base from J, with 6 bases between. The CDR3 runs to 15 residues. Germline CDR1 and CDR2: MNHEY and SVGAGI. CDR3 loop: CASSYSGQNTGELFF. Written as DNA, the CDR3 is TGTGCCAGCAGTTACTCGGGACAGAACACCGGGGAGCTGTTTTTT.

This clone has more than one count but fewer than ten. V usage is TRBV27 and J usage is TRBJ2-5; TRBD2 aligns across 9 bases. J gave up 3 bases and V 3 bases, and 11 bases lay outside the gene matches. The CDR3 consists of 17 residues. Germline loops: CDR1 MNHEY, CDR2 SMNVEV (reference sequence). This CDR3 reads CASSFAGLAPLKETQYF. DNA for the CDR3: TGTGCCAGCAGTTTTGCGGGACTAGCCCCTCTTAAAGAGACCCAGTACTTC.

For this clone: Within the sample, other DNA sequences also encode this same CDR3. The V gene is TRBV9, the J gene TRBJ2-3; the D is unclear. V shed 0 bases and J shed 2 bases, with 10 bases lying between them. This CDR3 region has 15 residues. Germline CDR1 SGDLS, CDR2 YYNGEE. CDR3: CASSVGGGITDTQYF. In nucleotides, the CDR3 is TGTGCCAGCAGCGTAGGAGGCGGTATCACAGATACGCAGTATTTT.

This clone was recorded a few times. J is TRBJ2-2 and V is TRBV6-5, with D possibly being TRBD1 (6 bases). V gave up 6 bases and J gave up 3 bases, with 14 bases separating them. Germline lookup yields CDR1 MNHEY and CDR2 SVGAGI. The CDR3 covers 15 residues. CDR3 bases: TGTGCCAGCAGGAACCCGAGGGGGTACACCGGGGAGCTGTTTTTT. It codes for CASRNPRGYTGELFF.

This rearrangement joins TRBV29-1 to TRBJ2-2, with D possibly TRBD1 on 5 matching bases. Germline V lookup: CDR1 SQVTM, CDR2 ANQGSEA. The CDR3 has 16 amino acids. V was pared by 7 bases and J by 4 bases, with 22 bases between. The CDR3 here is CSALLGRSQGTGELFF. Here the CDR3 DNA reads TGCAGCGCCCTCCTAGGGCGCTCCCAGGGCACCGGGGAGCTGTTTTTT.

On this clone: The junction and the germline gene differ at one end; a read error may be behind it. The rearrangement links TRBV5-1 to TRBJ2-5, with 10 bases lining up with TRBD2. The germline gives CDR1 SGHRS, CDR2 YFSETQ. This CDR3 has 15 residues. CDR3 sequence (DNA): TGCGCCAGCAGCTATGCAGCGGGGGGGCAAGAGACCCAGCACTTC. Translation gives CASSYAAGGQETQHF.

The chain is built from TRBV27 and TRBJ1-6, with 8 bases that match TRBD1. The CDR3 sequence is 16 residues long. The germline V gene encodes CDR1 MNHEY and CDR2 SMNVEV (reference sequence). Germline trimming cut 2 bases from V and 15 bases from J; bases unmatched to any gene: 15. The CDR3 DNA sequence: TGTGCCAGCAGTTTAGCCCACCTGGACAGGGCCTTTCGCCTCCACTTT. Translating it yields CASSLAHLDRAFRLHF.

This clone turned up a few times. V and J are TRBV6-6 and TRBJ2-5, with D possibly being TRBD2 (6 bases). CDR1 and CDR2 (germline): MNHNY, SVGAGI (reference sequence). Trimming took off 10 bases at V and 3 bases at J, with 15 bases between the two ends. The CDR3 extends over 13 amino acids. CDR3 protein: CATKEGSEETQYF. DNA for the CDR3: TGTGCCACAAAGGAGGGTTCTGAAGAGACCCAGTACTTC.

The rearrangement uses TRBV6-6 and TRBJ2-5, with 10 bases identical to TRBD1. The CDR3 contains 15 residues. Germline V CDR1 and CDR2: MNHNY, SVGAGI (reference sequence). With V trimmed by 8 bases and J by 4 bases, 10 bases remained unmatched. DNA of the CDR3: TGTGCCAGCCGCCGCGACAGGGGGCGCGGAGAGACCCAGTACTTC. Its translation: CASRRDRGRGETQYF.